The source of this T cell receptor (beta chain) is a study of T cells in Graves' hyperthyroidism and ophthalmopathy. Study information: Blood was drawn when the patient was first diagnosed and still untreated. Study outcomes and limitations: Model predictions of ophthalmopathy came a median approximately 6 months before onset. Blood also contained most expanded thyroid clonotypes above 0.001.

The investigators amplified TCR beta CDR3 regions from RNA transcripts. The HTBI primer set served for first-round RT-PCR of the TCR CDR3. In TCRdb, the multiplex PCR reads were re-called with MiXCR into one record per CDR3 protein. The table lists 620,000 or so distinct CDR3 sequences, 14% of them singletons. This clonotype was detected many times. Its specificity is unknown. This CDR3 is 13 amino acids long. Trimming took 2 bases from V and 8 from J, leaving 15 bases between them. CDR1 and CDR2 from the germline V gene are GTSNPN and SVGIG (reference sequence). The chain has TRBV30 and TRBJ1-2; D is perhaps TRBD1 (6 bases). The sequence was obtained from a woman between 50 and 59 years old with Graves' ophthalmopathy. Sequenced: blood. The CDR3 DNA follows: TGTGCCTGGAGTCCTTCAACAGGGAGGGGCTACACCTTC. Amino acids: CAWSPSTGRGYTF.